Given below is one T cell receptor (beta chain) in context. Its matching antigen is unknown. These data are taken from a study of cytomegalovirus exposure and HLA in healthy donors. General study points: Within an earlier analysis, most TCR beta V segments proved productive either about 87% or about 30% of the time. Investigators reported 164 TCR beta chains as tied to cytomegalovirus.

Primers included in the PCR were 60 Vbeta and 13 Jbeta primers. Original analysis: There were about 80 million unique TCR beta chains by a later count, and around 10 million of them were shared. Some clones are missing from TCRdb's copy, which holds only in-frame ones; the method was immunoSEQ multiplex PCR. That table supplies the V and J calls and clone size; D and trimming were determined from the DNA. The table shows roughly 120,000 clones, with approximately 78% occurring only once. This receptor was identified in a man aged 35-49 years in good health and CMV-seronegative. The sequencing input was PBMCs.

CDR3 coding DNA: TGTGCCAGCAGACAGGGTGGCAATGAGCAGTTCTTC. Translated: CASRQGGNEQFF. The rearrangement links TRBV2 to TRBJ2-1, with D possibly matching TRBD1 (6 bases). Trimming shortened V by 6 bases and J by 6 bases, and 9 bases separated the two germline ends. The CDR3 length is 12 residues. Per the germline V gene, CDR1 is SNHLY and CDR2 is FYNNEI.